Listed below are T cell receptor beta chains from one sample, sequenced in a study of early T cells in non-severe SARS-CoV-2 infection. TCRdb ran MiXCR on the 5' RACE reads and lists one entry per CDR3 protein. Of 90,000 to 120,000 distinct CDR3 sequences in the sample, roughly 10% were seen once. Specimen: whole blood. These receptors came from an adult who was a healthcare worker with PCR-confirmed SARS-CoV-2 infection or an uninfected control (not recorded which). Each CDR3 is given with its conserved first and last residue. The D gene is left open where the match is weak. A clone size is listed for some rows: how often the clone was seen (once, few, many), or a class if it is expanded.

>.|.|TRBJ1-2|TRBV12-3/TRBV12-4
CASSRTALLGYTF
TGTGCCAGCAGCCGGACAGCACTATTGGGCTACACCTTC
>TRBD2|.|TRBJ2-5|TRBV4-2
CASSPGLAGGEETQYF
TGTGCCAGCAGCCCCGGACTAGCGGGAGGGGAAGAGACCCAGTACTTC
>.|many|TRBJ2-3|TRBV10-3
CAISETTDTQYF
TGTGCCATCAGTGAGACCACAGATACGCAGTATTTT
>TRBD1|.|TRBJ1-1|TRBV10-2
CASRTGGEAEAFF
TGCGCCAGCAGAACAGGGGGAGAGGCTGAAGCTTTCTTT
>.|many|TRBJ1-4|TRBV7-2
CASSLVQRRDEKLFF
TGTGCCAGCAGCTTAGTTCAGAGGAGGGATGAAAAACTGTTTTTT
>.|many|TRBJ2-2|TRBV19
CASSIGSTGELFF
TGTGCCAGTAGTATAGGATCCACCGGGGAGCTGTTTTTT
>TRBD2|many|TRBJ2-1|TRBV7-7
CASSPNSGRVNEQFF
TGTGCCAGCAGCCCCAATAGCGGGAGGGTGAATGAGCAGTTCTTC
>.|few|TRBJ2-7|TRBV6-5
CASSYSVREKYEQYF
TGTGCCAGCAGTTATTCGGTCAGGGAGAAGTACGAGCAGTACTTC
>TRBD1|many|TRBJ1-1|TRBV20-1
CSAPRGRGAFF
TGCAGTGCCCCAAGGGGGCGCGGGGCTTTCTTT
>.|many|TRBJ2-2|TRBV7-2
CASSFPGELFF
TGTGCCAGCAGCTTTCCAGGGGAGCTGTTTTTT
>.|many|TRBJ2-7|TRBV28
CASSAYGTPREQYF
TGTGCCAGCAGTGCGTACGGGACACCCCGCGAGCAGTACTTC
>.|few|TRBJ2-5|TRBV7-6
CASSPWGAEETQYF
TGTGCCAGCAGCCCTTGGGGGGCAGAAGAGACCCAGTACTTC
>TRBD1|.|TRBJ2-4|TRBV11-2
CASSLGTGGNIQYF
TGTGCCAGCAGCTTAGGGACAGGGGGGAACATTCAGTACTTC
>.|many|TRBJ1-5|TRBV27
CASSFEVNQPQHF
TGTGCCAGCAGTTTCGAGGTTAATCAGCCCCAGCATTTT
>TRBD1|few|TRBJ2-7|TRBV7-2
CASSLPGTASYEQYF
TGTGCCAGCAGCTTACCCGGGACAGCTAGCTACGAGCAGTACTTC
>.|few|TRBJ2-7|TRBV18
CASSPISAYEQYF
TGTGCCAGCTCCCCGATATCTGCCTACGAGCAGTACTTC
>.|many|TRBJ2-5|TRBV27
CASSPSGEETQYF
TGTGCCAGCAGTCCTTCAGGGGAAGAGACCCAGTACTTC
>.|.|TRBJ2-3|TRBV28
CASDGRDNTDTQYF
TGTGCCAGCGATGGGCGGGATAACACAGATACGCAGTATTTT
>.|.|TRBJ2-5|TRBV9
CASSGPSKETQYF
TGTGCCAGCAGCGGACCATCTAAAGAGACCCAGTACTTC
>TRBD1|.|TRBJ1-4|TRBV27
CASSSATGANEKLFF
TGTGCCAGCAGTTCGGCGACAGGGGCTAATGAAAAACTGTTTTTT
>.|.|TRBJ2-2|TRBV5-4
CASSLAQGELFF
TGTGCCAGCAGCTTGGCCCAGGGGGAGCTGTTTTTT
>.|few|TRBJ2-6|TRBV7-9
CASSLRQPSGANVLTF
TGTGCCAGCAGCTTAAGACAGCCCTCTGGGGCCAACGTCCTGACTTTC
>.|few|TRBJ2-1|TRBV7-7
CASSPRGFPSYNEQFF
TGTGCCAGCAGCCCCAGAGGCTTTCCCTCCTACAATGAGCAGTTCTTC
>.|many|TRBJ1-4|TRBV7-8
CASSAAGPPGEKLFF
TGTGCCAGCAGCGCGGCCGGGCCCCCCGGGGAAAAACTGTTTTTT
>TRBD1|.|TRBJ2-7|TRBV5-4
CASSLGRGHSYEQYF
TGTGCCAGCAGCTTGGGCAGGGGGCACTCCTACGAGCAGTACTTC
>TRBD2|many|TRBJ2-2|TRBV20-1
CSARSRGSGGELFF
TGCAGTGCTAGATCCCGCGGGAGCGGCGGGGAGCTGTTTTTT
>.|many|TRBJ1-3|TRBV11-2
CASSLGRNSGNTIYF
TGTGCCAGCAGCTTAGGACGGAACTCTGGAAACACCATATATTTT
>TRBD2|many|TRBJ2-3|TRBV7-9
CASSSGLAGSADTQYF
TGTGCCAGCAGCTCGGGACTAGCGGGTTCAGCAGATACGCAGTATTTT
>TRBD2|many|TRBJ2-7|TRBV18
CASSTSLSGREGSYEQYF
TGTGCCAGCTCAACCTCTCTTAGCGGGAGGGAGGGCTCCTACGAGCAGTACTTC
>.|many|TRBJ2-5|TRBV7-6
CASSLAATLAQETQYF
TGTGCCAGCAGCTTAGCCGCGACACTAGCACAAGAGACCCAGTACTTC
>.|many|TRBJ2-5|TRBV30
CARKTDIREETQYF
TGTGCCCGGAAAACCGACATACGTGAAGAGACCCAGTACTTC
>.|few|TRBJ1-6|TRBV25-1
CASSDATGWNSPLHF
TGTGCCAGCAGTGATGCGACAGGCTGGAATTCACCCCTCCACTTT
>.|many|TRBJ2-3|TRBV5-1
CASSSYTDTQYF
TGCGCCAGCAGCTCATACACAGATACGCAGTATTTT
>TRBD2|few|TRBJ2-7|TRBV20-1
CSAISGTTYEQYF
TGCAGTGCCATTAGCGGGACCACCTACGAGCAGTACTTC
>.|many|TRBJ1-6|TRBV11-2
CASSLVPRTSPYNSPLHF
TGTGCCAGCAGCTTAGTCCCCCGGACCAGCCCCTATAATTCACCCCTCCACTTT
>TRBD2|.|TRBJ2-7|TRBV3-1
CASSPGTSGTEQYF
TGTGCCAGCAGCCCCGGGACTAGCGGGACCGAGCAGTACTTC
>TRBD2|few|TRBJ2-1|TRBV7-9
CASSPGVTSGTYNEQFF
TGTGCCAGCAGCCCAGGGGTCACTAGCGGAACCTACAATGAGCAGTTCTTC
>.|once|TRBJ2-1|TRBV29-1
CSASPNEQFF
TGCAGCGCCAGCCCCAATGAGCAGTTCTTC
>.|many|TRBJ2-5|TRBV4-3
CASSQDQTDRETQYF
TGCGCCAGCAGCCAAGATCAAACGGATAGGGAGACCCAGTACTTC
>.|.|TRBJ1-1|TRBV5-1
CASSPSWNTEAFF
TGCGCCAGCAGCCCCTCATGGAACACTGAAGCTTTCTTT
>.|many|TRBJ2-1|TRBV9
CASSKSDLRGRNEQFF
TGTGCCAGCAGCAAATCCGACTTACGGGGGCGGAATGAGCAGTTCTTC
>.|many|TRBJ2-1|TRBV19
CASSIGGLSYNEQFF
TGTGCCAGTAGTATAGGGGGACTCTCCTACAATGAGCAGTTCTTC
>TRBD1|few|TRBJ2-1|TRBV29-1
CSVVGTGGVGPYNEQFF
TGCAGCGTTGTGGGGACAGGGGGCGTAGGCCCCTACAATGAGCAGTTCTTC
>.|once|TRBJ2-4|TRBV7-4
CASSSNSTSDLAKNIQYF
TGTGCCAGCAGCTCCAATTCAACCAGCGACTTAGCCAAAAACATTCAGTACTTC
>.|.|TRBJ2-3|TRBV7-2
CASSLVSGADTQYF
TGTGCCAGCAGCTTAGTATCCGGGGCAGATACGCAGTATTTT
>.|.|TRBJ2-7|TRBV28
CASSSPILGQYF
TGTGCCAGCAGTTCCCCAATTTTAGGGCAGTACTTC
>.|few|TRBJ2-1|TRBV20-1
CSANRASSYNEQFF
TGCAGTGCTAATCGGGCGAGCTCCTACAATGAGCAGTTCTTC
>.|few|TRBJ1-2|TRBV13
CAGAQGNYGYTF
TGTGCCGGCGCCCAGGGAAACTATGGCTACACCTTC
>TRBD2|few|TRBJ2-1|TRBV9
CASSVHPELAGGGYNEQFF
TGTGCCAGCAGCGTCCACCCAGAACTAGCGGGAGGGGGCTACAATGAGCAGTTCTTC
>.|.|TRBJ2-6|TRBV12-3/TRBV12-4
CASSPTSSGANVLTF
TGTGCCAGCAGCCCTACGAGCTCTGGGGCCAACGTCCTGACTTTC
>TRBD1|many|TRBJ2-3|TRBV20-1
CSAQGQGQDTQYF
TGCAGTGCCCAGGGACAGGGCCAAGATACGCAGTATTTT
>.|many|TRBJ2-5|TRBV28
CASSFASSSQETQYF
TGTGCCAGCAGTTTCGCGTCCTCGTCCCAAGAGACCCAGTACTTC
>.|many|TRBJ1-1|TRBV29-1
CSVGGSTEAFF
TGCAGCGTGGGGGGGAGCACTGAAGCTTTCTTT
>.|few|TRBJ2-3|TRBV15
CATSRDFRGPVTDTQYF
TGTGCCACCAGCAGAGATTTTCGAGGGCCCGTCACAGATACGCAGTATTTT
>TRBD1|many|TRBJ2-3|TRBV24-1
CATSDTRDREDTQYF
TGTGCCACCAGTGATACACGGGACAGAGAAGATACGCAGTATTTT
>.|few|TRBJ1-4|TRBV28
CASRDRTNEKLFF
TGTGCCAGCAGAGACAGAACTAATGAAAAACTGTTTTTT
>TRBD2|many|TRBJ2-2|TRBV10-2
CAIIGLAGVLGTGELFF
TGCGCCATAATTGGACTAGCGGGAGTGTTGGGAACTGGGGAGCTGTTTTTT
>.|many|TRBJ1-3|TRBV20-1
CSGQQEAGNTIYF
TGCAGTGGACAGCAAGAGGCTGGAAACACCATATATTTT
>.|many|TRBJ2-7|TRBV18
CASSSRDGAFYEQYF
TGTGCCAGCTCATCCCGGGATGGGGCGTTCTACGAGCAGTACTTC
>TRBD1|many|TRBJ2-1|TRBV4-1
CASSREPGQGIREQFF
TGCGCCAGCAGCCGAGAACCGGGACAGGGAATAAGAGAGCAGTTCTTC